The 21 T cell receptor beta chains below all came from one sample that was sequenced in a study of long-term antiretroviral therapy in people with HIV. With survey level as its setting, the immunoSEQ assay was v3.0. Libraries were prepared by immunoSEQ multiplex PCR; TCRdb keeps only in-frame clonotypes and omits some of them. Found here are 15,000 to 20,000 clones, approximately 73% of them singletons; the top ten hold over 12%. This material consisted of unsorted PBMCs, taken 2.5 years before starting antiretroviral therapy. Every receptor here comes from a woman in her forties or fifties with HIV.

The chain combines TRBV6-1 with TRBJ1-6, with D unresolved. The CDR3 contains 14 residues. Germline assignment: CDR1 MNHNS and CDR2 SASEGT. Deletions cut 8 bases from V and 0 bases from J, with 8 bases between. The CDR3 nucleotides are TGTGCCAGCCTACCCAGCTCCTATAATTCACCCCTCCACTTT. As protein: CASLPSSYNSPLHF.

V and J are TRBV18 and TRBJ2-5; D ambiguous. Trimming stripped 3 bases from V and 7 bases from J, with 9 bases between. The CDR3 has 12 amino acids. Germline CDR1 KGHSH, CDR2 LQKENI. CDR3 bases: TGTGCCAGCTCACCTGGATTAGGGACCCAGTACTTC. As protein: CASSPGLGTQYF.

The chain joins TRBV6-5 to TRBJ1-6; 7 nucleotides agree with TRBD1. The CDR3 extends over 16 amino acids. V dropped 0 bases and J dropped 3; count of bases not matched to a gene: 2. Germline V lookup: CDR1 MNHEY, CDR2 SVGAGI. The CDR3 nucleotides are TGTGCCAGCAGTTACTCGGGGGACAGCTATAATTCACCCCTCCACTTT. It yields the protein CASSYSGDSYNSPLHF.

V is TRBV4-1 and J is TRBJ2-2; D gene uncertain. V shed 2 bases and J shed 0 bases, with 10 bases lying between them. Germline V lookup: CDR1 MGHRA, CDR2 YSYEKL. CDR3 length: 16 residues. Here the CDR3 DNA reads TGCGCCAGCAGCCAAATAGGGCCTCCGAACACCGGGGAGCTGTTTTTT. The encoded protein is CASSQIGPPNTGELFF.

The chain couples TRBV10-3 to TRBJ1-4; D gene ambiguous. Germline assignment: CDR1 ENHRY and CDR2 SYGVKD. V was trimmed by 6 bases and J by 2 bases, leaving 4 bases between them. There are 12 residues in the CDR3. Here the CDR3 DNA reads TGTGCCATCAGCCGCACTAATGAAAAACTGTTTTTT. Protein: CAISRTNEKLFF.

The gene calls are TRBV11-2 and TRBJ2-7; D ambiguous. CDR3 length equals 12 residues. V was pared by 1 base and J by 4 bases, with 5 bases between. Germline V gene lookup returns CDR1 SGHAT and CDR2 FQNNGV. CDR3 sequence reads: CASSLVKYEQYF. The CDR3 region has the DNA TGTGCCAGCAGCTTAGTCAAGTACGAGCAGTACTTC.

The gene calls are TRBV15 and TRBJ1-2; no definite D call. V dropped 0 bases and J dropped 0 bases, with 14 bases sitting between them. The CDR3 is made up of 17 amino acids. Germline V lookup: CDR1 LNHNV, CDR2 YYDKDF (reference sequence). The CDR3 here is CATSRDGEDMTNYGYTF. The CDR3 nucleotides are TGTGCCACCAGCAGAGATGGTGAGGATATGACTAACTATGGCTACACCTTC.

This chain uses TRBV5-1 with TRBJ2-6; possible D gene TRBD1, 5 bases. The germline V gene encodes CDR1 SGHRS and CDR2 YFSETQ. The germline V and J ends were trimmed by 1 base and 0 bases, with 8 bases remaining between them. This CDR3 contains 16 residues. The CDR3 bases are TGCGCCAGCAGCTTGTGGGGCGGCTCTGGGGCCAACGTCCTGACTTTC. Translation gives CASSLWGGSGANVLTF.

The V gene is TRBV5-1, the J gene TRBJ2-1; D not resolved. V shed 7 bases and J shed 6 bases, with 8 bases lying between them. CDR1 and CDR2 (germline): SGHRS, YFSETQ. There are 11 residues in the CDR3. The CDR3 nucleotides are TGCGCCAGCGTACAGCGCAATGAGCAGTTCTTC. Protein product: CASVQRNEQFF.

This clone has more than one count but fewer than ten. The V and J genes are TRBV2 and TRBJ1-2; D uncertain. CDR3 size: 15 residues. Germline CDR1 and CDR2: SNHLY and FYNNEI. The V end was cut by 5 bases, the J end by 0 bases, with 13 bases between. Written as DNA, the CDR3 is TGTGCCAGCAGTCAGTTAAGCCCTCCTAACTATGGCTACACCTTC. It is translated as CASSQLSPPNYGYTF.

The V gene is TRBV10-2, the J gene TRBJ2-2; 9 bases align to TRBD2. CDR3 length equals 17 residues. With V trimmed by 0 bases and J by 8 bases, 10 bases remained unmatched. Looked up from germline, CDR1 is WSHSY and CDR2 is SAAADI. The CDR3 DNA follows: TGCGCCAGCAGTGAGTCGGGACTAGCAGTTCAGTCAGGGGAGCTGTTTTTT. Encoded protein: CASSESGLAVQSGELFF.

This chain joins TRBV5-5 and TRBJ1-4, with D uncertain. Germline CDR1 SGHKS, CDR2 YYEKEE (reference sequence). V was pared by 6 bases and J by 7 bases, with 22 bases between. CDR3 length: 16 residues. CDR3 bases: TGTGCCAGCACCCCTTCGTTATCGGGAAGAGGTGAAAAACTGTTTTTT. Translating it yields CASTPSLSGRGEKLFF.

This clone has a handful of counts. V gene TRBV18 combines with J gene TRBJ2-1, with D possibly TRBD2 on 6 matching bases. The CDR3 is 17 residues long. Trimming removed 4 bases from V and 0 bases from J, with 16 bases in between. Germline V CDR1 and CDR2: KGHSH, LQKENI. CDR3 residues: CASSHLNRGSSYNEQFF. Here the CDR3 DNA reads TGTGCCAGCTCACACCTTAATCGGGGGAGCTCCTACAATGAGCAGTTCTTC. The complete variable domain, with remaining parts taken from reference TRBV18 and TRBJ2-1, reads NAGVMQNPRHLVRRRGQEARLRCSPMKGHSHVYWYRQLPEEGLKFMVYLQKENIIDESGMPKERFSAEFPKEGPSILRIQQVVRGDSAAYFCASSHLNRGSSYNEQFFGPGTRLTVL.

The chain recombines TRBV30 with TRBJ1-3, with D perhaps TRBD1 (6 bases). CDR1 is GTSNPN, CDR2 SVGIG, per germline (reference sequence). Trimming removed 1 base from V and 8 bases from J, with 12 bases in between. This CDR3 spans 13 amino acids. The CDR3 coding sequence is TGTGCCTGGAGTGGGGGGCTTCCCGACACCATATATTTT. Protein: CAWSGGLPDTIYF.

To note about this clone: One end of the junction fails to match germline, which may point to a read error. V gene TRBV29-1 combines with J gene TRBJ1-2, with 8 bases identical to TRBD1. The CDR3 loop spans 10 amino acids. Germline loops: CDR1 SQVTM, CDR2 ANQGSEA. CDR3 residues: CSVEMGQASF. CDR3 nucleotide sequence: TGCAGCGTTGAAATGGGACAGGCGTCCTTC.

This chain uses TRBV5-6 with TRBJ2-3, with TRBD1 identical over 7 bases. Germline-derived CDR1 and CDR2 are SGHDT and YYEEEE. This CDR3 comprises 15 residues. V was clipped by 0 bases and J by 4 bases; unmatched bases: 5. CDR3 protein: CASSLVPGGPDTQYF. CDR3 bases: TGTGCCAGCAGCTTGGTTCCAGGGGGACCAGATACGCAGTATTTT.

This clone came up once. The rearrangement uses TRBV28 and TRBJ1-4, with D perhaps TRBD1 (5 bases). With 10 bases removed from V and 4 bases from J, the gap between germline ends came to 16 bases. Germline loops: CDR1 MDHEN, CDR2 SYDVKM. The CDR3 has 14 residues. CDR3 nucleotide sequence: TGTGCCACCAGGAAAGGGACCCATAATGAAAAACTGTTTTTT. Translating it yields CATRKGTHNEKLFF.

The rearrangement links TRBV7-2 to TRBJ2-3, with D perhaps matching TRBD2 (6 bases). Deletions cut 3 bases from V and 6 bases from J, with 16 bases between. CDR1 and CDR2 from the germline V gene are SGHTA and FQGNSA. The CDR3 has 15 residues. The CDR3 region is CASSFRTSGGDTQYF. The CDR3, as DNA: TGTGCCAGCAGCTTCCGGACATCCGGAGGGGATACGCAGTATTTT. The complete variable domain, with remaining parts taken from reference TRBV7-2 and TRBJ2-3, reads GAGVSQSPSNKVTEKGKDVELRCDPISGHTALYWYRQSLGQGLEFLIYFQGNSAPDKSGLPSDRFSAERTGGSVSTLTIQRTQQEDSAVYLCASSFRTSGGDTQYFGPGTRLTVL.

This clone was seen a few times. This chain connects TRBV4-1 to TRBJ1-1; D is undetermined. Trimming took 0 bases from V and 1 from J, leaving 6 bases between them. Germline V gene sequence: CDR1 MGHRA, CDR2 YSYEKL. The CDR3 has 14 amino acids. The CDR3 loop is CASSQDAGNTEAFF. The CDR3 region has the DNA TGCGCCAGCAGCCAAGACGCAGGGAACACTGAAGCTTTCTTT.

This chain connects TRBV7-3 to TRBJ2-3, with 12 nucleotides matching TRBD2. With V trimmed by 4 bases and J by 4 bases, 6 bases remained unmatched. Germline-derived CDR1 and CDR2 are SGHTA and FQGTGA. The CDR3 runs to 16 residues. CDR3 in DNA: TGTGCCAGCAGCTCTAGCGGGGGGGCCCCGGCAGATACGCAGTATTTT. It translates to CASSSSGGAPADTQYF.

This chain uses TRBV30 with TRBJ1-4, with D unresolved. This CDR3 spans 14 amino acids. The germline V and J ends were trimmed by 1 base and 7 bases, with 13 bases remaining between them. Germline loops: CDR1 GTSNPN, CDR2 SVGIG (reference sequence). This CDR3 is CAWSAPWEGEKLFF. CDR3 nucleotide sequence: TGTGCCTGGAGTGCCCCCTGGGAAGGTGAAAAACTGTTTTTT.